The rows below give T cell receptor beta chains drawn from one sample of a study of control samples from healthy donors and cancer patients. Measured with immunoSEQ multiplex PCR; TCRdb has only the in-frame clones, and not every one. The data contain about 170,000 clones, approximately 92% of them singletons. The source material was blood. The receptors come from a woman aged 55-69 years in good health. The CDR3 runs from the conserved cysteine through the conserved F or W. The order of the fields is J gene, V gene, D gene, clone size, CDR3 protein, CDR3 DNA. D genes are given only for firm matches. Size is stated for part of the rows, as once, few or many counts, or as a class when the clone is expanded.

J: TRBJ2-3; V: TRBV7-2; D: TRBD2; size: -; CDR3: CASSLGGAVSFGQYF; DNA: TGTGCCAGCAGCCTCGGGGGGGCCGTATCGTTCGGGCAGTATTTT
J: TRBJ2-7; V: TRBV5-3; D: TRBD2; size: -; CDR3: CARSPVGGGYEQYF; DNA: TGTGCCAGAAGCCCCGTTGGCGGGGGGTACGAGCAGTACTTC
J: TRBJ1-2; V: TRBV19; D: -; size: -; CDR3: CASSINGDHPANYGYTF; DNA: TGTGCCAGTAGTATCAACGGGGACCACCCCGCTAACTATGGCTACACCTTC
J: TRBJ1-1; V: TRBV9; D: -; size: -; CDR3: CASSVDGGEAEAFF; DNA: TGTGCCAGCAGCGTAGATGGGGGGGAGGCTGAAGCTTTCTTT
J: TRBJ1-3; V: TRBV14; D: TRBD1; size: -; CDR3: CASSPIDRALGNTIYF; DNA: TGTGCCAGCAGCCCGATAGACAGGGCATTGGGAAACACCATATATTTT
J: TRBJ2-7; V: TRBV5-5; D: -; size: -; CDR3: CASSLRGEYAYEQYF; DNA: TGTGCCAGCAGCTTACGCGGGGAATACGCCTACGAGCAGTACTTC
J: TRBJ1-5; V: TRBV2; D: TRBD1; size: once; CDR3: CASSGQGNQPQHF; DNA: TGTGCCAGCAGTGGACAGGGAAATCAGCCCCAGCATTTT
J: TRBJ1-1; V: TRBV4-1; D: TRBD1; size: -; CDR3: CASSHAGQGAAEAFF; DNA: TGCGCCAGCAGTCATGCCGGACAGGGAGCGGCTGAAGCTTTCTTT
J: TRBJ1-6; V: TRBV2; D: -; size: -; CDR3: CASSVGYNSPLHF; DNA: TGTGCCAGCAGTGTGGGGTATAATTCACCCCTCCACTTT
J: TRBJ1-3; V: TRBV7-9; D: -; size: -; CDR3: CASSLIRDTIYF; DNA: TGTGCCAGCAGCTTAATTCGGGACACCATATATTTT
J: TRBJ2-3; V: TRBV11-3; D: -; size: -; CDR3: CASSLVDTDTQYF; DNA: TGTGCCAGCAGCTTAGTTGACACAGATACGCAGTATTTT
J: TRBJ1-2; V: TRBV4-1; D: TRBD1; size: -; CDR3: CASSQDRGGRTGFSYGYTF; DNA: TGCGCCAGCAGCCAAGATCGGGGGGGCAGGACAGGGTTCTCCTATGGCTACACCTTC
J: TRBJ1-2; V: TRBV7-2; D: -; size: -; CDR3: CASSLGPNGSGYTF; DNA: TGTGCCAGCAGCTTAGGGCCAAACGGTTCTGGCTACACCTTC
J: TRBJ2-7; V: TRBV30; D: -; size: -; CDR3: CAWSTGYEQYF; DNA: TGTGCCTGGAGTACAGGGTACGAGCAGTACTTC
J: TRBJ1-4; V: TRBV19; D: -; size: once; CDR3: CASSIIGTPNWGEKLFF; DNA: TGTGCCAGTAGTATAATAGGGACACCAAATTGGGGCGAAAAACTGTTTTTT
J: TRBJ1-5; V: TRBV4-1; D: -; size: -; CDR3: CASSPEPYSNQPQHF; DNA: TGCGCCAGCAGCCCGGAGCCCTATAGCAATCAGCCCCAGCATTTT
J: TRBJ2-1; V: TRBV6-5; D: -; size: -; CDR3: CASSYSRVEQFF; DNA: TGTGCCAGCAGTTACTCGAGAGTCGAGCAGTTCTTC